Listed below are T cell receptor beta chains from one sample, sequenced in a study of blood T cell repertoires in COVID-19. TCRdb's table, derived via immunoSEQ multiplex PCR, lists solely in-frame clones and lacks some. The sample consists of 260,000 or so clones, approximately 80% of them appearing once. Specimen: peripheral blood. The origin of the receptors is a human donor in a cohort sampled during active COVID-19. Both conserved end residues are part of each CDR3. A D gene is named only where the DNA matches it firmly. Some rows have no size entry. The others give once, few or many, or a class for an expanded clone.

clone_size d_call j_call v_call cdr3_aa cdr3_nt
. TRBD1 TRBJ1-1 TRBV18 CASSPVGTGMNTEAFF TGTGCCAGCTCACCCGTTGGGACAGGAATGAACACTGAAGCTTTCTTT
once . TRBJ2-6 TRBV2 CASSRITSMGANVLTF TGTGCCAGCAGCCGAATAACTTCTATGGGGGCCAACGTCCTGACTTTC
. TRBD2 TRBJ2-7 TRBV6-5 CASTSGTSASYEQYF TGTGCCAGCACATCCGGGACTAGCGCCTCCTACGAGCAGTACTTC
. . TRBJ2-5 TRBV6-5 CASRVPGQGETQYF TGTGCCAGCAGGGTTCCCGGACAAGGAGAGACCCAGTACTTC
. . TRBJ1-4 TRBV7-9 CASSFDRSGVDEKLFF TGTGCCAGCAGCTTCGACCGAAGCGGTGTCGATGAAAAACTGTTTTTT
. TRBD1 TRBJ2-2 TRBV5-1 CASSWTGENTGELFF TGCGCCAGCAGCTGGACAGGGGAGAACACCGGGGAGCTGTTTTTT
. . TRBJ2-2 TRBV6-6 CASSSGLTGELFF TGTGCCAGCAGTTCCGGACTAACCGGGGAGCTGTTTTTT
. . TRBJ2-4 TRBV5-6 CASSLELEDIQYF TGTGCCAGCAGCTTAGAACTCGAGGACATTCAGTACTTC
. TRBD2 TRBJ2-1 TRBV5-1 CASSPTSGGDNEQFF TGCGCCAGCAGCCCAACTAGCGGGGGAGACAATGAGCAGTTCTTC
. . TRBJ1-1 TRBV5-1 CASSLTWGGGLSSTEAFF TGCGCCAGCAGCCTCACGTGGGGGGGTGGATTGTCGAGCACTGAAGCTTTCTTT
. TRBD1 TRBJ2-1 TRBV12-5 CASGSRDRGANEQFF TGTGCTAGTGGTTCCCGGGACAGGGGAGCCAATGAGCAGTTCTTC
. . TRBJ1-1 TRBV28 CASTARVTEAFF TGTGCCAGCACGGCCAGGGTCACTGAAGCTTTCTTT
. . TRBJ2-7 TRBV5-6 CASSLFGLRGEQYF TGTGCCAGCAGCTTGTTCGGCCTGCGGGGCGAGCAGTACTTC
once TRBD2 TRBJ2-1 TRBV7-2 CASSFSLAGGISNNEQFF TGTGCCAGCAGCTTCTCCTTAGCGGGGGGCATATCAAACAATGAGCAGTTCTTC
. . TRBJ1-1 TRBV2 CASSRGSQAFF TGTGCCAGCAGTAGGGGGTCCCAAGCTTTCTTT
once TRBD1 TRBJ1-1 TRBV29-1 CSVTLAPGQGMNTEAFF TGCAGCGTTACCTTGGCCCCGGGACAGGGAATGAACACTGAAGCTTTCTTT
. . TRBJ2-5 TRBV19 CASSTERPDFRGETQYF TGTGCCAGTAGTACGGAGCGCCCGGACTTTCGCGGGGAGACCCAGTACTTC
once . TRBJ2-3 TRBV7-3 CASSSLRADTQYF TGTGCCAGCAGCTCCCTAAGAGCAGATACGCAGTATTTT
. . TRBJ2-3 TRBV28 CASSSISPLDTRNTDTQYF TGTGCCAGCAGTTCTATCTCACCCCTGGATACTAGGAACACAGATACGCAGTATTTT
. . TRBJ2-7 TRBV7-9 CASSRVDEQYF TGTGCCAGCTCTCGGGTGGACGAGCAGTACTTC
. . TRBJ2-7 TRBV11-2 CASSLVQYYEQYF TGTGCCAGCAGCTTAGTACAGTACTACGAGCAGTACTTC
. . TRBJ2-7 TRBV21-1 CASSTLRGPYEQYF TGTGCCAGCAGCACCCTCAGGGGCCCCTACGAGCAGTACTTC
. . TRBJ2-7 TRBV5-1 CASSLVLSGYEQYF TGCGCCAGCAGCTTGGTACTTTCCGGGTACGAGCAGTACTTC
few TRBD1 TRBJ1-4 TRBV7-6 CASSLDPGQGKKLFF TGTGCCAGCAGCTTGGATCCGGGACAGGGAAAAAAACTGTTTTTT
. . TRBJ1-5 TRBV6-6 CASSYRREIQPQHF TGTGCCAGCAGTTACCGCAGGGAAATCCAGCCCCAGCATTTT
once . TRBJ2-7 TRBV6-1 CASSERLLGGPSYEQYF TGTGCCAGCAGTGAGCGGCTTTTGGGGGGGCCGTCCTACGAGCAGTACTTC
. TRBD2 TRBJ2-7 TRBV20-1 CSASGGGDYEQYF TGCAGTGCTAGTGGCGGGGGGGACTACGAGCAGTACTTC
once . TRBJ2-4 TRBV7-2 CASSLSGGSENIQYF TGTGCCAGCAGCTTATCTGGGGGGTCGGAAAACATTCAGTACTTC
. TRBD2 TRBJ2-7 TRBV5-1 CASSFLAGSYEQYF TGCGCCAGCAGCTTTTTAGCGGGATCTTACGAGCAGTACTTC
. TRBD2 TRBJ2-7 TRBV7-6 CASSQGLAMSYEQYF TGTGCCAGCAGCCAGGGACTAGCGATGTCCTACGAGCAGTACTTC
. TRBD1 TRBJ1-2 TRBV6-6 CAGTGGYGYTF TGTGCCGGTACAGGGGGGTATGGCTACACCTTC
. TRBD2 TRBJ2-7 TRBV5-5 CASSLGAGDLYEQYF TGTGCCAGCAGCTTAGGAGCGGGAGATCTTTACGAGCAGTACTTC
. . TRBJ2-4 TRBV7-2 CASSLSVGQAKNIQYF TGTGCCAGCAGCTTGTCGGTGGGGCAAGCCAAAAACATTCAGTACTTC
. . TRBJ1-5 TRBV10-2 CASSEFKGGPQPQHF TGCGCCAGCAGTGAATTCAAAGGGGGACCGCAGCCCCAGCATTTT
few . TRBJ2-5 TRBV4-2 CASSYLGDKETQYF TGTGCCAGCAGCTATCTAGGTGATAAAGAGACCCAGTACTTC
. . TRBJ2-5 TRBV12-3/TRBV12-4 CASSSTAVQTQYF TGTGCCAGCAGTTCAACAGCGGTCCAGACCCAGTACTTC
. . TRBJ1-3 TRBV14 CASSQDQTGLGNTIYF TGTGCCAGCAGCCAAGATCAAACAGGGCTTGGAAACACCATATATTTT
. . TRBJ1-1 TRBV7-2 CASTLTGARTEAFF TGTGCCAGCACCTTGACAGGTGCCCGGACTGAAGCTTTCTTT
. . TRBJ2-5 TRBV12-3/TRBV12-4 CASSLSRRETQYF TGTGCCAGCAGTTTATCGAGGCGGGAGACCCAGTACTTC
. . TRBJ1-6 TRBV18 CASSPAGTSPLHF TGTGCCAGCTCACCAGCGGGGACTTCACCCCTCCACTTT
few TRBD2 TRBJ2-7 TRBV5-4 CASSDGGRDSYEQYF TGTGCCAGCAGCGACGGGGGGAGAGACTCCTACGAGCAGTACTTC
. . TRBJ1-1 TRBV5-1 CASTHGGRNTEAFF TGCGCCAGCACCCACGGCGGCAGAAACACTGAAGCTTTCTTT
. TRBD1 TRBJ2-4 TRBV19 CASGSPGQGSIIQYF TGTGCCAGTGGGTCTCCGGGACAGGGATCTATCATTCAGTACTTC
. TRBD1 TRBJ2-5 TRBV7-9 CASSSRDRQETQYF TGTGCCAGCAGCTCCCGGGACAGACAAGAGACCCAGTACTTC
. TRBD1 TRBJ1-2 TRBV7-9 CASSLIRGRQGAQDYGYTF TGTGCCAGCAGCTTAATTCGCGGGCGGCAGGGGGCGCAGGACTATGGCTACACCTTC
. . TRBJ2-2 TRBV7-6 CASSLGVAVANTGELFF TGTGCCAGCAGCTTAGGGGTAGCGGTAGCGAACACCGGGGAGCTGTTTTTT
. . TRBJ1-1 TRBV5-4 CASSGTGVQFESFF TGTGCCAGCAGCGGCACAGGAGTCCAATTTGAATCTTTCTTT
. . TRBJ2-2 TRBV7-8 CASTVGVAGELFF TGTGCCAGCACCGTAGGGGTTGCCGGGGAGCTGTTTTTT
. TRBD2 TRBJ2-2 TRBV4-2 CASSPGGPNTGELFF TGTGCCAGCAGCCCGGGGGGACCTAACACCGGGGAGCTGTTTTTT
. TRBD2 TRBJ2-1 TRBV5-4 CASSLLAGGIDEQFF TGTGCCAGCAGCTTGCTAGCGGGAGGGATCGATGAGCAGTTCTTC
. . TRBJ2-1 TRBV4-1 CASSQDGAGASSYNEQFF TGCGCCAGCAGCCAGGACGGGGCGGGGGCGAGCTCCTACAATGAGCAGTTCTTC
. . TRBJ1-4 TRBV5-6 CASSFLGLATNEKLFF TGTGCCAGCAGCTTTTTGGGCCTAGCGACTAATGAAAAACTGTTTTTT
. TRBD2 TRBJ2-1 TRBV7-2 CASSQMAGTRYYNEQFF TGTGCCAGCAGCCAAATGGCCGGGACTAGATACTACAATGAGCAGTTCTTC
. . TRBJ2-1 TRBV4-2 CASSQESGVLYNEQFF TGTGCCAGCAGCCAAGAGTCGGGGGTGCTCTACAATGAGCAGTTCTTC
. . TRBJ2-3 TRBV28 CASSLSSSYTDTQYF TGTGCCAGCAGTTTATCTAGCTCCTACACAGATACGCAGTATTTT